The clone carrying this TCR beta chain came up a few times. This record belongs to a study of human T cells and chemical hapten exposure. Across the whole study: Each patient's scalp received weekly diphenylcyclopropenone throughout the roughly 24-week study.

This sample's time point: patch test 3, about 24 weeks after DPC sensitization. Described treatment: therapeutic diphenylcyclopropenone sensitization with weekly scalp DPC. Alopecia patients between 18 and 70 years old and suitable for DPC were used as donors. Separate cDNA molecules received unique molecular identifiers, which the library attached to them. TCRdb re-called the RACE reads through MiXCR, storing one row per CDR3 protein. The repertoire holds about 82,000 distinct CDR3 sequences, with under 15% as singletons. Sequenced material: whole blood, taken in connection with sensitization to the hapten diphenylcyclopropenone (DPC). This sequence originates from a woman aged 50 to 65 with alopecia areata. Some clones in this sample may be carry-over from other donors' samples.

The chain's CDR3 is CSALDGPRAAFF. For the CDR3, the DNA is TGCAGTGCCCTAGACGGACCTCGCGCAGCTTTCTTT. This rearrangement joins TRBV20-1 to TRBJ1-1; D gene uncertain. The germline V and J ends were trimmed by 6 bases and 10 bases, with 18 bases remaining between them. The CDR3 spans 12 residues. Germline CDR1 reads DFQATT; CDR2 reads SNEGSKA (reference sequence).